The clone carrying this T cell receptor (beta chain) has more than one count but fewer than ten. This specimen comes from a study of blood T cells in healthy people across ages. Then a second PCR, running roughly 7 to 11 cycles, was carried out with a sample-barcoded 5' primer and a J-beta primer mix. TCRdb recomputed calls from the 5' RACE reads with MiXCR, one row per CDR3 protein. Seen here are about 570,000 distinct CDR3 sequences, 25% to 30% observed once, and the top ten hold approximately 17%. The length of the CDR3 is 16 residues. V was trimmed by 4 bases and J by 2 bases, leaving 18 bases between them. In germline, CDR1 is SGHRS, CDR2 YFSETQ.

The V gene is TRBV5-1, the J gene TRBJ1-2; a possible D gene is TRBD1 (6 bases). The sequencing input was blood. This sequence originates from a woman in her sixties or seventies in good health. CDR3 protein: CASSRSGTPSNYGYTF. The DNA of the CDR3 is TGCGCCAGCAGCCGGTCCGGGACACCTTCGAACTATGGCTACACCTTC. The full variable domain, with the rest looked up from reference TRBV5-1 and TRBJ1-2, is KAGVTQTPRYLIKTRGQQVTLSCSPISGHRSVSWYQQTPGQGLQFLFEYFSETQRNKGNFPGRFSGRQFSNSRSEMNVSTLELGDSALYLCASSRSGTPSNYGYTFGSGTRLTVV.